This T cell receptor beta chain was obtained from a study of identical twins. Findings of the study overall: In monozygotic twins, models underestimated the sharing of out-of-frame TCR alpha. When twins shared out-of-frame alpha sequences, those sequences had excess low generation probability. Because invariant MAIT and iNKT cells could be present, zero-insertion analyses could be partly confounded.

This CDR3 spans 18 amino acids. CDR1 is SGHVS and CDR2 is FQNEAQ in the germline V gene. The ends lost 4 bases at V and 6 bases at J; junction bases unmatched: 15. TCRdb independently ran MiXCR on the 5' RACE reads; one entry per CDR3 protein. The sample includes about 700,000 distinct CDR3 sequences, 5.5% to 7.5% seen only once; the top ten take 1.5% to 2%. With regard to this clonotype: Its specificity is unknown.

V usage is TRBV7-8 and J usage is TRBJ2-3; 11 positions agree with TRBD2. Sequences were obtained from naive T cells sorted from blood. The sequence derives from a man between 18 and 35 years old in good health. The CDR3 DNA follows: TGTGCCAGCAGCTCGTACCTGACTAGCGGGATTAATGGCGATACGCAGTATTTT. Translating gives CASSSYLTSGINGDTQYF.